Below, 10 T cell receptor beta chains from the same sample are listed, as sequenced in a study of human T cells and chemical hapten exposure. Time point specified: patch test 1, 2 weeks after DPC sensitization. Sample treatment: therapeutic diphenylcyclopropenone sensitization with weekly scalp DPC. TCRdb used MiXCR to reprocess the RACE reads, holding one entry per CDR3 protein. The repertoire holds 50,000 or so distinct CDR3 sequences, with 9.3% as singletons. The specimen was whole blood, collected in connection with sensitization to the hapten diphenylcyclopropenone (DPC). The receptor set was obtained from a woman aged 45-65 years with alopecia areata. Some clones in this sample may be carry-over from other donors' samples.

In this sample, this clonotype turned up many times. The rearrangement links TRBV28 to TRBJ2-3; TRBD2 matches 8 bases. In germline, CDR1 is MDHEN, CDR2 SYDVKM. The CDR3 extends over 17 amino acids. V shed 6 bases, J shed 2 bases, and the junction held 13 bases outside the gene matches. The CDR3 spells CASSLIGLARTTDTQYF. CDR3 DNA: TGTGCCAGCAGCTTGATCGGACTAGCAAGGACCACAGATACGCAGTATTTT.

This clonotype was observed many times. The chain links TRBV14 to TRBJ1-1, with D perhaps matching TRBD1 (5 bases). CDR1 SGHDN and CDR2 FVKESK come from the germline V gene. CDR3 length: 17 amino acids. Trimming pared 5 bases from V and 4 bases from J, leaving 23 bases between. CDR3 loop: CASSGGAGARLSTEAFF. CDR3 nucleotides: TGTGCCAGCAGCGGAGGGGCAGGCGCCCGGTTGAGCACTGAAGCTTTCTTT.

This clonotype was counted at least ten times. V gene TRBV27 combines with J gene TRBJ2-6; D is possibly TRBD1 or TRBD2 (5 bases each). The CDR3 totals 15 residues. Germline loops: CDR1 MNHEY, CDR2 SMNVEV (reference sequence). V was pared by 6 bases and J by 1 base, with 10 bases between. The CDR3 sequence is CASRRDGSGANVLTF. As DNA, the CDR3 is TGTGCCAGCAGAAGGGACGGGTCTGGGGCCAACGTCCTGACTTTC.

This clonotype was recorded a few times. V gene TRBV6-1 combines with J gene TRBJ1-5, with a possible D match to TRBD1 (5 bases). CDR1 is MNHNS and CDR2 is SASEGT in the germline V gene. The CDR3 runs 15 residues. V lost 7 bases to trimming and J lost 1 base, with 14 bases between them. The CDR3 nucleotides read TGTGCCAGCAACGGAGGGGCGCGAAGCAATCAGCCCCAGCATTTT. As protein: CASNGGARSNQPQHF.

This clonotype was recorded a few times. The chain is built from TRBV5-5 and TRBJ1-1, with D perhaps matching TRBD1 (5 bases). The V and J ends lost 6 bases and 2 bases respectively, with 11 bases between them. The CDR3 is 13 residues long. Germline-derived CDR1 and CDR2 are SGHKS and YYEKEE (reference sequence). The CDR3 DNA follows: TGTGCCAGCAAAGGGGCGGCAAACACTGAAGCTTTCTTT. Protein product: CASKGAANTEAFF. Supplemented by reference TRBV5-5 and TRBJ1-1, the full variable domain reads DAGVTQSPTHLIKTRGQQVTLRCSPISGHKSVSWYQQVLGQGPQFIFQYYEKEERGRGNFPDRFSARQFPNYSSELNVNALLLGDSALYLCASKGAANTEAFFGQGTRLTVV.

This clonotype was recorded at least ten times. The gene calls are TRBV19 and TRBJ2-1; 12 bases fit TRBD2. V lost 6 bases, J lost 6 bases, and 12 bases stayed unmatched. Germline-derived CDR1 and CDR2 are LNHDA and SQIVND (reference sequence). The CDR3 consists of 17 residues. The CDR3 DNA follows: TGTGCCAGTAGGGCTAGCGGGAGGGCCTATATTGTCAATGAGCAGTTCTTC. This sequence encodes CASRASGRAYIVNEQFF.

In this sample, this clonotype turned up many times. The chain couples TRBV7-9 to TRBJ1-1, with D perhaps matching TRBD1 (6 bases). The V and J ends lost 1 base and 3 bases respectively, with 9 bases between them. The CDR3 loop spans 14 amino acids. In germline, CDR1 is SEHNR, CDR2 FQNEAQ (reference sequence). In DNA form, the CDR3 reads TGTGCCAGCAGCTTAGGTCAGGGGTACACTGAAGCTTTCTTT. Translated, it gives CASSLGQGYTEAFF.

This clonotype was seen many times. The chain links TRBV28 to TRBJ2-1; D uncertain. The CDR3 spans 13 residues. The V end lost 2 bases, the J end lost 3 bases, and 5 bases lay between the germline ends. In germline, CDR1 is MDHEN, CDR2 SYDVKM. CDR3 protein: CASSLGHYNEQFF. Here the CDR3 DNA reads TGTGCCAGCAGTTTAGGGCACTACAATGAGCAGTTCTTC.

This clonotype was counted at least ten times. This chain links TRBV5-1 with TRBJ2-1, with TRBD1 identical over 7 bases. With 3 bases clipped from V and 1 base from J, the junction kept 4 bases outside the gene matches. The V gene's germline CDR1 is SGHRS and CDR2 YFSETQ. The CDR3 totals 15 residues. The CDR3 bases are TGCGCCAGCAGCTCCGACAGGGTTTCCTACAATGAGCAGTTCTTC. Translated: CASSSDRVSYNEQFF.

For this clonotype: A much larger clone differs by one base, so this may be a read error. The chain is built from TRBV20-1 and TRBJ2-1; 11 bases are a match to TRBD2. This CDR3 spans 13 amino acids. CDR1 and CDR2 (germline): DFQATT, SNEGSKA (reference sequence). The CDR3 is CNARTSGRYEQFF. CDR3 sequence (DNA): TGCAATGCTCGGACTAGCGGGCGCTATGAGCAGTTCTTC.